The 32 T cell receptor beta chains in this list originate from one sample, sequenced in a study of regulatory T cells in long-lasting Graves disease (dated by TCRdb to about 2021). The library was made by multiplex PCR. Sequencing used an Illumina HiSeq 4000. iRepertoire HTBI primers and Arm-PCR amplification of CDR3 regions were used to construct TCR beta libraries. TCRdb redid the processing of the public reads, applying fastp at Q25 and MiXCR, and retained in-frame beta chains. Rows with one shared CDR3 protein collapse into an entry with the most common genes and DNA. The sample has about 620,000 distinct CDR3 sequences on record, roughly 15% of them singletons. The ten largest clones represent about 17% of the sample. Per the publication, the time point label means: newly diagnosed GD, antithyroid drugs for less than 3 months. RNA was extracted from PBMCs in TRIzol for both TCR sequencing and RNA sequencing.

This sample also belongs to another study, concerning T cells in Graves' hyperthyroidism and ophthalmopathy.

Sequenced here: peripheral blood mononuclear cells (PBMCs), sampled at new diagnosis, from a patient treated with antithyroid drugs. These receptors all come from a woman aged 30 to 39 with Graves disease. Donor details come from another sample of the same person, matched by shared clones.

This clonotype was picked up many times. CDR3 protein: CASRLEGYGYTF. The CDR3, as DNA: TGTGCCAGCAGGCTCGAGGGTTATGGCTACACCTTC. This chain connects TRBV28 to TRBJ1-2; D ambiguous. CDR1 and CDR2 (germline): MDHEN, SYDVKM. The CDR3 spans 12 residues. The V gene lost 6 bases and the J gene lost 5 bases, with 10 bases spanning the gap.

CDR3 bases: TGCGCCAGCAGAGTCGGCCACACTGAAGCTTTCTTT. Translation: CASRVGHTEAFF. V gene TRBV5-1 combines with J gene TRBJ1-1; unclear D gene. The germline V and J ends were trimmed by 5 bases and 3 bases, with 8 bases remaining between them. This CDR3 comprises 12 residues. Germline CDR1 reads SGHRS; CDR2 reads YFSETQ.

A remark on this clonotype: One end of the junction is discordant with germline, which a read error may explain. This sequence joins TRBV12-5 and TRBJ2-1; 11 nucleotides align to TRBD2. CDR1 and CDR2 (germline): LGHNT, FRNRAP. This CDR3 has 17 residues. The CDR3 region is CASSLLMTSGKTNEQFF. The CDR3 coding sequence is TGTGCTAGTAGTTTGTTAATGACTAGCGGGAAAACCAATGAGCAGTTCTTC.

This clonotype turned up a few times. V and J are TRBV18 and TRBJ1-5; D is undetermined. Per germline, CDR1 KGHSH and CDR2 LQKENI. The CDR3 runs to 14 residues. Between the trimmed V and J ends, which lost 2 bases and 5 bases, there was a span of 10 bases. The CDR3 reads CASSPSADYQPQHF. Here the CDR3 DNA reads TGTGCCAGCTCACCATCGGCGGATTATCAGCCCCAGCATTTT.

This clonotype was seen just once. This chain links TRBV3-1 with TRBJ2-1; TRBD1 agrees at 9 bases. Germline CDR1 reads LGHDT; CDR2 reads YNNKEL (reference sequence). This CDR3 is 17 amino acids long. The ends lost 1 base at V and 3 bases at J; junction bases unmatched: 7. The CDR3 DNA reads as TGTGCCAGCAGCCAAGTTGGAGGGACAGGGAACTACAATGAGCAGTTCTTC. As protein: CASSQVGGTGNYNEQFF.

For this clonotype: A much larger clonotype is one base distant, so this may be a read error. This sequence joins TRBV28 and TRBJ2-7, with 8 bases aligning to TRBD2. The ends lost 7 bases at V and 1 base at J; junction bases unmatched: 12. The CDR3 is made up of 16 amino acids. Germline V gives CDR1 MDHEN, CDR2 SYDVKM. CDR3 in amino acids: CASTASLAERSYEQYF. CDR3 nucleotide sequence: TGTGCCAGCACCGCCTCACTAGCGGAGAGATCCTACGAGCAGTACTTC.

This clonotype was picked up many times. The gene calls are TRBV19 and TRBJ1-5; a weak D match, TRBD1 (5 bases). This CDR3 has 15 residues. Deletions cut 8 bases from V and 2 bases from J, with 16 bases between. Germline lookup yields CDR1 LNHDA and CDR2 SQIVND (reference sequence). DNA for the CDR3: TGTGCCAGTGGGGGGTTGGGGTCCGGCAATCAGCCCCAGCATTTT. Translated, it gives CASGGLGSGNQPQHF.

This clonotype showed up many times. The chain couples TRBV12-3 or TRBV12-4 to TRBJ2-2; D may be TRBD1 (6 bases). The V end was cut by 7 bases, the J end by 3 bases, with 21 bases between. The CDR3 consists of 17 residues. CDR3 bases: TGTGCCAGCAAAAAAGGGAACAGGGCAAGGGACACCGGGGAGCTGTTTTTT. It encodes CASKKGNRARDTGELFF.

This clonotype has a count of ten or more. The CDR3 sequence is CASSESLQREYNEQFF. The CDR3 DNA reads as TGTGCCAGCAGTGAATCTTTACAGAGAGAGTACAATGAGCAGTTCTTC. V gene TRBV6-1 combines with J gene TRBJ2-1; no reliable D call. The CDR3 runs 16 residues. The V gene's germline CDR1 is MNHNS and CDR2 SASEGT. V shed 2 bases and J shed 4 bases, with 15 bases lying between them.

This clonotype was found many times. The chain couples TRBV7-3 to TRBJ2-2, with D uncertain. V lost 2 bases and J lost 5, with 6 bases in between. Germline CDR1 is SGHTA and CDR2 is FQGTGA. The CDR3 contains 13 residues. The CDR3 nucleotides are TGTGCCAGCAGCTTACGCACTACCGGGGAGCTGTTTTTT. This translates into CASSLRTTGELFF.

This clonotype was counted ten times or more. The J gene is TRBJ2-1, the V gene TRBV5-1, with 9 bases aligning to TRBD1. Germline CDR1 reads SGHRS; CDR2 reads YFSETQ. V shed 9 bases and J 1 base; nucleotides not matched to a gene: 8. This CDR3 is built from 15 residues. CDR3 protein: CATFSGTGSYNEQFF. The CDR3 nucleotides are TGCGCCACCTTCTCGGGGACAGGGTCCTACAATGAGCAGTTCTTC.

The table lists this clonotype with a few counts. V and J are TRBV6-5 and TRBJ2-1; 13 nucleotides agree with TRBD2. The CDR3 sequence is 14 residues long. The trim removed 4 bases at V and 15 bases at J, leaving 9 bases unmatched. The germline gives CDR1 MNHEY, CDR2 SVGAGI. The CDR3: CASSWTSGSGWMFF. The CDR3 region has the DNA TGTGCCAGCAGTTGGACTAGCGGGAGCGGGTGGATGTTCTTC.

In the case of this clonotype: A much larger clone sits a single nucleotide away, making a read error possible. This rearrangement joins TRBV11-1 to TRBJ1-4, with D unclear. The V end was cut by 6 bases, the J end by 6 bases, with 5 bases between. This CDR3 comprises 11 residues. CDR1 is SGHAT, CDR2 FQDESV, per germline (reference sequence). CDR3 sequence reads: CASSAYEKLFF. The CDR3 nucleotides are TGTGCCAGCAGTGCTTATGAAAAACTGTTTTTT. The full variable domain, with the rest looked up from reference TRBV11-1 and TRBJ1-4, is EAEVAQSPRYKITEKSQAVAFWCDPISGHATLYWYRQILGQGPELLVQFQDESVVDDSQLPKDRFSAERLKGVDSTLKIQPAELGDSAMYLCASSAYEKLFFGSGTQLSVL.

On this clonotype: It may be a read error: a sequence one base away is much more abundant. The chain joins TRBV11-2 to TRBJ2-1; D not resolved. The CDR3 covers 14 residues. Per the germline V gene, CDR1 is SGHAT and CDR2 is FQNNGV. V lost 11 bases, J lost 2 bases, and 16 bases lay in between. As DNA, the CDR3 is TGTGCCTGCCGCGAGAAAGGGACCTACAATGAGCAGTTCTTC. Protein product: CACREKGTYNEQFF. Full variable domain (outside the CDR3, taken from reference TRBV11-2 and TRBJ2-1): EAGVAQSPRYKIIEKRQSVAFWCNPISGHATLYWYQQILGQGPKLLIQFQNNGVVDDSQLPKDRFSAERLKGVDSTLKIQPAKLEDSAVYLCACREKGTYNEQFFGPGTRLTVL.

CDR3 bases: TGTGCCAGCTCACCGGGTGGACTAGCGGGGGAAGCCCGGGGGCGCGATGAGCAGTTCTTC. Translated: CASSPGGLAGEARGRDEQFF. This chain uses TRBV18 with TRBJ2-1; TRBD2 matches at 13 bases. This CDR3 has 20 residues. Unmatched junction bases numbered 19, after V lost 3 bases and J lost 8 bases. Germline CDR1 KGHSH, CDR2 LQKENI.

This clonotype was seen repeatedly, ten times or more. The V and J genes are TRBV12-3 or TRBV12-4 and TRBJ2-1; 8 nucleotides agree with TRBD2. The CDR3 consists of 15 residues. V gave up 7 bases and J gave up 6 bases; unmatched junction bases: 11. The CDR3 DNA reads TGTGCCAGCACCAGGGCGGGGGGAGGGGTCAATGAGCAGTTCTTC. Its translation: CASTRAGGGVNEQFF.

This clonotype was seen more than once but under ten times. The J gene is TRBJ1-1, the V gene TRBV3-1, with a tentative D call TRBD1 (5 bases). Germline V gives CDR1 LGHDT, CDR2 YNNKEL (reference sequence). V was shortened by 0 bases and J by 6 bases, with 14 bases between the two germline ends. CDR3 length: 15 residues. The CDR3 DNA follows: TGTGCCAGCAGCCAAGATCGCAGGGTCTGGTCTGAAGCTTTCTTT. It specifies CASSQDRRVWSEAFF.

J is TRBJ1-4 and V is TRBV9; D is perhaps TRBD1 (5 bases). Per germline, CDR1 SGDLS and CDR2 YYNGEE. This CDR3 comprises 14 residues. Trimming removed 2 bases at V and 6 bases at J, with 11 bases between. In DNA, the CDR3 is TGTGCCAGCAGCGTTCTGGAAGGGGATGAAAAACTGTTTTTT. This codes for CASSVLEGDEKLFF.

The V call is TRBV6-1, the J call TRBJ1-2, with D tentatively TRBD1 (5 bases). Germline V lookup: CDR1 MNHNS, CDR2 SASEGT. The CDR3 has 11 amino acids. V dropped 7 bases and J dropped 8 bases, with 11 bases sitting between them. The CDR3 spells CASTNGGGYTF. CDR3 nucleotides: TGTGCCAGCACTAACGGGGGAGGCTACACCTTC.

V usage is TRBV20-1 and J usage is TRBJ1-1, with a tentative D call TRBD1 (5 bases). This CDR3 comprises 14 residues. The germline gives CDR1 DFQATT, CDR2 SNEGSKA (reference sequence). V gave up 2 bases and J gave up 1 base, with 11 bases separating them. The CDR3: CSARKGGANTEAFF. The CDR3 nucleotides are TGCAGTGCTAGAAAGGGCGGGGCGAACACTGAAGCTTTCTTT.

This clonotype was seen a few times. The rearrangement joins TRBV30 to TRBJ1-4; D is unresolved. The CDR3 has 14 residues. Germline loops: CDR1 GTSNPN, CDR2 SVGIG (reference sequence). Trimming took 0 bases from V and 5 from J, leaving 10 bases between them. CDR3 in DNA: TGTGCCTGGAGTGTAGGCAGCATAAATGAAAAACTGTTTTTT. Its translation is CAWSVGSINEKLFF.

This clonotype was recorded at least ten times. The chain uses TRBV28 and TRBJ2-7; D perhaps matches TRBD1 (6 bases). Germline V CDR1 and CDR2: MDHEN, SYDVKM. This CDR3 has 13 amino acids. Trimming shortened V by 8 bases and J by 4 bases, and 15 bases separated the two germline ends. This CDR3 is CASVGGETYEQYF. DNA of the CDR3: TGTGCCAGCGTTGGGGGCGAGACTTACGAGCAGTACTTC.

In the case of this clonotype: One base away lies a much larger clone, so this may be a sequencing read error. The chain links TRBV5-1 to TRBJ2-3; D unclear. Matching the DNA end better, TRBJ2-1 makes the J call doubtful. The CDR3 is made up of 15 amino acids. The germline V gene encodes CDR1 SGHRS and CDR2 YFSETQ. Here the CDR3 DNA reads TGCGCCAGCAGCTTTCGAGCCACAGCCTGCGATGAGCAGTTCTTC. It encodes CASSFRATACDEQFF.

This clonotype was seen many times. The CDR3 protein is CAISSGRGVDNEQFF. CDR3 bases: TGTGCCATCTCCAGCGGGAGGGGGGTCGACAATGAGCAGTTCTTC. The J gene is TRBJ2-1, the V gene TRBV10-3; 10 nucleotides line up with TRBD2. Germline V gives CDR1 ENHRY, CDR2 SYGVKD. J was trimmed by 5 bases and V by 8 bases; bases with no gene match: 9. The CDR3 has 15 residues.

In this sample, this clonotype turned up many times. The CDR3 protein is CASSLTTGNNQPQHF. CDR3 DNA sequence: TGCGCCAGCAGCCTGACGACAGGGAACAATCAGCCCCAGCATTTT. The chain is built from TRBV5-1 and TRBJ1-5; 7 bases line up with TRBD1. The CDR3 spans 15 residues. Unmatched junction bases numbered 7, after V lost 4 bases and J lost 3 bases. In germline, CDR1 is SGHRS, CDR2 YFSETQ.

This clonotype came up a few times. The rearrangement links TRBV3-1 to TRBJ2-7; 7 bases fit TRBD1. The germline gives CDR1 LGHDT, CDR2 YNNKEL (reference sequence). CDR3 length: 14 residues. Trimming cost V 2 bases and J 3 bases; bases outside gene matches: 4. The CDR3 sequence is CASSQRGTDYEQYF. The DNA for the CDR3 is TGTGCCAGCAGCCAAAGAGGGACAGACTACGAGCAGTACTTC.

The V and J genes are TRBV12-3 or TRBV12-4 and TRBJ2-2, with TRBD2 as a possible D gene (6 bases). The CDR3 extends over 15 amino acids. Between the trimmed V and J ends, which lost 6 bases and 5 bases, there was a span of 16 bases. CDR3 protein: CASSDRGARTGELFF. CDR3 coding DNA: TGTGCCAGCAGCGACCGCGGGGCGCGGACCGGGGAGCTGTTTTTT.

Remarks on this clonotype: A much larger clone differs by one base, so this may be a read error. The chain links TRBV28 to TRBJ1-6; the D is unclear. This CDR3 region has 13 residues. Germline V gene sequence: CDR1 MDHEN, CDR2 SYDVKM. The CDR3 reads CPSTGSYNSPLHF. The CDR3 nucleotides are TGTCCCAGCACGGGCTCCTATAATTCACCCCTCCACTTT.

This clonotype was seen a handful of times. The J gene is TRBJ2-3, the V gene TRBV5-1, with D possibly being TRBD2 (7 bases). CDR1 and CDR2 (germline): SGHRS, YFSETQ. The CDR3 spans 15 residues. V lost 0 bases, J lost 2 bases, and 10 bases lay in between. Here the CDR3 reads CASSLEGDYTDTQYF. As DNA, the CDR3 is TGCGCCAGCAGCTTGGAGGGGGACTACACAGATACGCAGTATTTT.

This clonotype was observed at least ten times. This rearrangement joins TRBV6-5 to TRBJ1-5, with no clear D. V was clipped by 2 bases and J by 3 bases, with 17 bases between them. Germline V CDR1 and CDR2: MNHEY, SVGAGI. The CDR3 extends over 17 amino acids. As DNA, the CDR3 is TGTGCCAGCAGTTACCTAAAGTTGGCAAGGGACAATCAGCCCCAGCATTTT. This translates into CASSYLKLARDNQPQHF.

A word on this clonotype: At one boundary the junction diverges from the germline segment, which might be a read error. The chain is built from TRBV7-9 and TRBJ1-4, with D possibly matching TRBD1 (5 bases). Germline V gives CDR1 SEHNR, CDR2 FQNEAQ (reference sequence). This CDR3 spans 15 amino acids. The CDR3 here is CASSLGVTTNEKLFF. In nucleotides, the CDR3 is TGTGCCAGCAGTTTAGGGGTGACAACTAATGAAAAACTGTTTTTT.

This clonotype came up a few times. V usage is TRBV13 and J usage is TRBJ2-3; TRBD2 matches at 8 bases. The V gene's germline CDR1 is PRHDT and CDR2 FYEKMQ (reference sequence). The CDR3 loop spans 17 amino acids. V lost 2 bases, J lost 8 bases, and 15 bases stayed unmatched. This CDR3 is CASSLYIREGPKVTQYF. The CDR3 coding sequence is TGTGCCAGCAGCTTATATATCCGGGAGGGCCCGAAAGTTACGCAGTATTTT.